This T cell receptor beta chain is drawn from a study of spatial heterogeneity in lung cancer. The wider study: The mean occurrence of each unique TCR and UMI combination in raw reads exceeded ten.

Study observations and caveats: Compared with follow-up, resection was when ubiquitous expanded tumor TCRs appeared in blood more.

A single record per CDR3 protein comes from TCRdb applying MiXCR to the 5' RACE reads. The sample consists of just under 95,000 distinct CDR3 sequences, 10% to 15% of them appearing once. The sample's time point: sample taken at primary tumor resection. Unsorted whole RNA from tumor, nontumor lung or frozen PBMC underwent sequencing. There were 72 donors, all of them untreated patients with early-stage non-small cell lung cancer. As regards this clonotype: The antigen remains unidentified.

CDR1 and CDR2 (germline): KGHSH, LQKENI. The ends lost 3 bases at V and 2 bases at J; junction bases unmatched: 8. The CDR3 has 16 amino acids. The chain uses TRBV18 and TRBJ2-7; 9 bases map to TRBD1. The sequence was obtained from a male donor with early-stage non-small cell lung cancer. The sample here was PBMCs, taken at surgery. CDR3: CASSPGTGTETYEQYF. The CDR3 bases are TGTGCCAGCTCACCGGGGACAGGGACGGAAACCTACGAGCAGTACTTC. The whole variable domain, remainder taken from reference TRBV18 and TRBJ2-7, is NAGVMQNPRHLVRRRGQEARLRCSPMKGHSHVYWYRQLPEEGLKFMVYLQKENIIDESGMPKERFSAEFPKEGPSILRIQQVVRGDSAAYFCASSPGTGTETYEQYFGPGTRLTVT.